This T cell receptor (beta chain) was retrieved from a study of cytomegalovirus exposure and HLA in healthy donors. Germline V gene sequence: CDR1 LNHNV, CDR2 YYDKDF (reference sequence). V lost 4 bases, J lost 8 bases, and 4 bases stayed unmatched. CDR3 size: 12 residues. The PCR used 60 Vbeta and 13 Jbeta primers. Some clones are missing from TCRdb's copy, which holds only in-frame ones; the method was immunoSEQ multiplex PCR. Seen here are about 100,000 clones, about four fifths observed once, and the top ten hold 12% to 15%. The receptor was derived from a woman aged 70-85 years in good health and CMV-seropositive. The genes are TRBV15 and TRBJ1-2; 7 bases fit TRBD1. Specimen: PBMCs. The CDR3, as DNA: TGTGCCACCAGCACTCGGGACAGAGGCTACACCTTC. Residues: CATSTRDRGYTF.